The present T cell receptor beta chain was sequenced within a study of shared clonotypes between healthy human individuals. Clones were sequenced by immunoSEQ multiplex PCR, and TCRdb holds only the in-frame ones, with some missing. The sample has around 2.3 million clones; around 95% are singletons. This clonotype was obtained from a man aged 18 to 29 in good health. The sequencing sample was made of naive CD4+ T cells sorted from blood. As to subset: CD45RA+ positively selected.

The CDR3: CASSSSGYTGELFF. CDR3 nucleotides: TGTGCCAGCAGTTCCTCTGGTTACACCGGGGAGCTGTTTTTT. The genes are TRBV28 and TRBJ2-2; D is uncertain. CDR1 and CDR2 (germline): MDHEN, SYDVKM. There are 14 residues in the CDR3. Trimming took 4 bases from V and 3 from J, leaving 9 bases between them. Full variable domain (rest looked up from reference TRBV28 and TRBJ2-2): DVKVTQSSRYLVKRTGEKVFLECVQDMDHENMFWYRQDPGLGLRLIYFSYDVKMKEKGDIPEGYSVSREKKERFSLILESASTNQTSMYLCASSSSGYTGELFFGEGSRLTVL.